This TCR beta chain comes out of a study of response to subunit inactivated influenza vaccine. This clonotype was counted between two and nine times. TCRdb called the RT-PCR reads again in MiXCR, with one record for every CDR3 protein. Among around 600,000 distinct CDR3 sequences listed, 11% were seen once. V was trimmed by 5 bases and J by 3 bases, leaving 17 bases between them. Germline loops: CDR1 DFQATT, CDR2 SNEGSKA (reference sequence). The CDR3 is made up of 14 amino acids. The same specimen was also included in a second study, on T cells expressing NK-cell markers. That paper notes: With UMIs, 5'RACE template switching was used to make TCR beta cDNA. The study found these clonotypes also leading the CD3+CD56-NKG2C+ fraction in a few donors.

This chain connects TRBV20-1 to TRBJ2-7, with D possibly TRBD2 on 5 matching bases. The specimen comprised PBMCs from blood, sampled on the day of vaccination. The receptor was isolated from a man aged 50-60 years who received an inactivated influenza vaccine. Written as DNA, the CDR3 is TGCAGTGCTGGTACTCTTTTACGGGGCTACGAGCAGTACTTC. This sequence encodes CSAGTLLRGYEQYF.